This T cell receptor (beta chain) came from a study of cytotoxic CD8 clonotypes in ibrutinib-treated CLL. Whole-study context: There were roughly twelve relapsed/refractory patients and roughly 15 treatment-naive patients, and under 18 were IGHV unmutated. Responses: roughly 25 partial, 2 complete; after median around 64 months, around 14 stayed remitted, around twelve progressed. Whole-study results and caveats: Rare overall, public clonotypes shrank or held steady under therapy.

CDR3 length: 17 amino acids. Germline CDR1 is LNHNV and CDR2 is YYDKDF (reference sequence). V dropped 5 bases and J dropped 4; count of bases not matched to a gene: 16. Regarding this clone: The target antigen is unknown.

PBMCs were cryopreserved, and approximately 1.8 micrograms of genomic DNA from them went into TCR beta libraries. The method was immunoSEQ multiplex PCR; TCRdb's version includes in-frame clones alone and lacks a portion of them. The table includes 150,000 or so clones, around 84% detected once. This sequence was found in a human donor with chronic lymphocytic leukemia. This chain joins TRBV15 and TRBJ1-2, with TRBD1 matching over 7 bases. Sample: PBMCs, taken after 12 months of ibrutinib treatment. CDR3 in DNA: TGTGCCACCAGCGAGGGGACAGAAAGGGGCAACGCCTATGGCTACACCTTC. Encoded protein: CATSEGTERGNAYGYTF. Full variable domain (remainder filled in from reference TRBV15 and TRBJ1-2): DAMVIQNPRYQVTQFGKPVTLSCSQTLNHNVMYWYQQKSSQAPKLLFHYYDKDFNNEADTPDNFQSRRPNTSFCFLDIRSPGLGDTAMYLCATSEGTERGNAYGYTFGSGTRLTVV.